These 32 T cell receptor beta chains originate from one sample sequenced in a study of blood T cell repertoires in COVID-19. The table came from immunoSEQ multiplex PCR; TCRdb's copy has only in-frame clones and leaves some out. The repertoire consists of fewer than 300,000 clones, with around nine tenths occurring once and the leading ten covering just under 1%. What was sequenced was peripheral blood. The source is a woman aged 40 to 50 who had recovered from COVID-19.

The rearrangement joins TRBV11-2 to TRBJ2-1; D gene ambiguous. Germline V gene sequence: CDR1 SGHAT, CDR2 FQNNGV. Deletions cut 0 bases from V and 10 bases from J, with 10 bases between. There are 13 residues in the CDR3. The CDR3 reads CASSLDPGREQFF. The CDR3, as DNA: TGTGCCAGCAGCTTAGATCCGGGTCGGGAGCAGTTCTTC.

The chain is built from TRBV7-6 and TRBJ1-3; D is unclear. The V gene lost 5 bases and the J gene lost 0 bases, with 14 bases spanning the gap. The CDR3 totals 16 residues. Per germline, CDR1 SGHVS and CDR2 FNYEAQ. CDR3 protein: CASSQSAGDSGNTIYF. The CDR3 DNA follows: TGTGCCAGCAGCCAATCCGCCGGGGACTCTGGAAACACCATATATTTT. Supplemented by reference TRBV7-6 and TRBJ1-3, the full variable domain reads GAGVSQSPRYKVTKRGQDVALRCDPISGHVSLYWYRQALGQGPEFLTYFNYEAQQDKSGLPNDRFSAERPEGSISTLTIQRTEQRDSAMYRCASSQSAGDSGNTIYFGEGSWLTVV.

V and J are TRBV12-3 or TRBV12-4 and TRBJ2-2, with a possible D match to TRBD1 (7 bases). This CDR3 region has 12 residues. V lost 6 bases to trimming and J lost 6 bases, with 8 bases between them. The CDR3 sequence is CASSRGAGELFF. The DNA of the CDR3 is TGTGCCAGCAGCAGGGGGGCCGGGGAGCTGTTTTTT.

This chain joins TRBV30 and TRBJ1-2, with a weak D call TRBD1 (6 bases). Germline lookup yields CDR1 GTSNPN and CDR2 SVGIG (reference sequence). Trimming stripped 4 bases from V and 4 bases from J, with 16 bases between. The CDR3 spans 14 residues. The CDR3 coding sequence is TGTGCCTGGATTTTGGGCGGCAGGGGCTATGGCTACACCTTC. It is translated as CAWILGGRGYGYTF.

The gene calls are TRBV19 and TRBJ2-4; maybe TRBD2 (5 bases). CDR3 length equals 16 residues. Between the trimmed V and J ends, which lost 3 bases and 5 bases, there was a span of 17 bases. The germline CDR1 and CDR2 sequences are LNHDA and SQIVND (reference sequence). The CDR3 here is CASSISQPAVQNIQYF. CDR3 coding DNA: TGTGCCAGTAGTATTTCTCAACCAGCGGTCCAAAACATTCAGTACTTC. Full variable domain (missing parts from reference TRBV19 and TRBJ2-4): DGGITQSPKYLFRKEGQNVTLSCEQNLNHDAMYWYRQDPGQGLRLIYYSQIVNDFQKGDIAEGYSVSREKKESFPLTVTSAQKNPTAFYLCASSISQPAVQNIQYFGAGTRLSVL.

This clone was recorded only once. DNA for the CDR3: TGTGCCAGCAGCTGGGGGGATTGGGGCGGTGAAAAACTGTTTTTT. Its translation: CASSWGDWGGEKLFF. The chain couples TRBV7-9 to TRBJ1-4, with D tentatively TRBD1 (5 bases). The CDR3 covers 15 residues. Germline CDR1 reads SEHNR; CDR2 reads FQNEAQ (reference sequence). Deletions cut 4 bases from V and 7 bases from J, with 16 bases between.

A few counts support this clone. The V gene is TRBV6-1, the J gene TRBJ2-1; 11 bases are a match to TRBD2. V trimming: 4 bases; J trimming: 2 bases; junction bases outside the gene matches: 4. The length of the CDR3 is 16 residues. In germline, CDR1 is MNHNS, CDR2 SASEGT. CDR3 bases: TGTGCCAGCAGTGCCATGGGACTAGCGGCCTACAATGAGCAGTTCTTC. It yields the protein CASSAMGLAAYNEQFF.

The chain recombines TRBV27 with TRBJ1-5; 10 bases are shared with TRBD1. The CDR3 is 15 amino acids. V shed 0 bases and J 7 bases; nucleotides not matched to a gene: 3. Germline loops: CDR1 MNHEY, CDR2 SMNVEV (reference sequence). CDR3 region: CASSLSTGGGQPQHF. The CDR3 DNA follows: TGTGCCAGCAGTTTATCGACAGGGGGCGGGCAGCCCCAGCATTTT.

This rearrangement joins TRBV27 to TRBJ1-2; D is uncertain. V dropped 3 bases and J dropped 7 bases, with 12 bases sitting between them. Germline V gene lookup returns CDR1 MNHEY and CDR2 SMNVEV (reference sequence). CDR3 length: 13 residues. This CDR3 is CASSFRDRGGYTF. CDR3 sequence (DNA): TGTGCCAGCAGTTTCCGAGACCGGGGTGGCTACACCTTC.

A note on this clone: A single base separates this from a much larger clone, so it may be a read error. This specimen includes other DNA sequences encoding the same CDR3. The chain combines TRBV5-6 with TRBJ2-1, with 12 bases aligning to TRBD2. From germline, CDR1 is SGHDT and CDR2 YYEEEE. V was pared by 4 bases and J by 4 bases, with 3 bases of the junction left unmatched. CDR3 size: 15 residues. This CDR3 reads CASSPGLAGYNEQFF. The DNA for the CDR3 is TGTGCCAGCAGCCCGGGACTAGCGGGTTACAATGAGCAGTTCTTC.

CDR3 coding DNA: TGTGCCAGTAGTCCTACTACCCGGGCAGATACGCAGTATTTT. Translated: CASSPTTRADTQYF. V gene TRBV19 combines with J gene TRBJ2-3, with no clear D. The CDR3 totals 14 residues. From germline, CDR1 is LNHDA and CDR2 SQIVND (reference sequence). V lost 5 bases to trimming and J lost 4 bases, with 13 bases between them.

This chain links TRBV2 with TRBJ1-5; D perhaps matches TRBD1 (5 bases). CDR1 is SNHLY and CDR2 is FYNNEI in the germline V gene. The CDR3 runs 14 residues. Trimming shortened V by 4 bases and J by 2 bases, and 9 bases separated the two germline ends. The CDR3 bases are TGTGCCAGCAGTGGGGGCAGAGGCAATCAGCCCCAGCATTTT. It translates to CASSGGRGNQPQHF. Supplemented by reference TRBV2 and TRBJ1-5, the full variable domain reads EPEVTQTPSHQVTQMGQEVILRCVPISNHLYFYWYRQILGQKVEFLVSFYNNEISEKSEIFDDQFSVERPDGSNFTLKIRSTKLEDSAMYFCASSGGRGNQPQHFGDGTRLSIL.

CDR3 DNA: TGTGCCAGCAGTTACGCCTATGAAGCTTTCTTT. Amino acid sequence: CASSYAYEAFF. This chain uses TRBV6-2 or TRBV6-3 with TRBJ1-1; unclear D gene. The germline gives CDR1 MNHEY, CDR2 SVGEGT. Trimming shortened V by 2 bases and J by 7 bases, and 5 bases separated the two germline ends. The CDR3 loop spans 11 amino acids.

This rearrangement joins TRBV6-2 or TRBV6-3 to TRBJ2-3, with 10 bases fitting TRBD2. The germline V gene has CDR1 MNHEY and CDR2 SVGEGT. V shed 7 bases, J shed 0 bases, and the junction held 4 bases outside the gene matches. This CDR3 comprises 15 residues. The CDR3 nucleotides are TGTGCCAGCACCCCGACTAGCGGGAGCACAGATACGCAGTATTTT. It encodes CASTPTSGSTDTQYF.

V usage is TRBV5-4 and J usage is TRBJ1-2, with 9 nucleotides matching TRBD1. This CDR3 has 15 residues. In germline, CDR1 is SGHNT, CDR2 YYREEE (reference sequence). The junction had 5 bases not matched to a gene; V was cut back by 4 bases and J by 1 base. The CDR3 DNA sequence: TGTGCCAGCAGCACCCGACAGGGGGGTAACTATGGCTACACCTTC. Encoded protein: CASSTRQGGNYGYTF.

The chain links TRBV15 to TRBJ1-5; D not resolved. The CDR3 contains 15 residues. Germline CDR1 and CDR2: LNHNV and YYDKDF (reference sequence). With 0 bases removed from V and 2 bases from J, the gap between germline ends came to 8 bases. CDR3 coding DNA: TGTGCCACCAGCAGAGATAGTGGGCGCAATCAGCCCCAGCATTTT. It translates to CATSRDSGRNQPQHF. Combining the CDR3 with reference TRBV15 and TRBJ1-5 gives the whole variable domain DAMVIQNPRYQVTQFGKPVTLSCSQTLNHNVMYWYQQKSSQAPKLLFHYYDKDFNNEADTPDNFQSRRPNTSFCFLDIRSPGLGDTAMYLCATSRDSGRNQPQHFGDGTRLSIL.

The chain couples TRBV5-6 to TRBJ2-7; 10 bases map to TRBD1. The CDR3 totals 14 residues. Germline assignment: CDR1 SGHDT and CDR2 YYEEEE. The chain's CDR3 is CASSQTGGAVSLDV. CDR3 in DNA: TGTGCCAGCAGCCAGACAGGGGGCGCGGTCTCCCTTGACGTC.

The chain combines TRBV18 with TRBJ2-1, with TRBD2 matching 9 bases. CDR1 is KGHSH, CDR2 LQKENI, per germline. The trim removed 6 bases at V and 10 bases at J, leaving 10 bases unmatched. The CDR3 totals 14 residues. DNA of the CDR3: TGTGCCAGCTCGCGACTAGCGGAGGCGCAGGAGCAGTTCTTC. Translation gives CASSRLAEAQEQFF.

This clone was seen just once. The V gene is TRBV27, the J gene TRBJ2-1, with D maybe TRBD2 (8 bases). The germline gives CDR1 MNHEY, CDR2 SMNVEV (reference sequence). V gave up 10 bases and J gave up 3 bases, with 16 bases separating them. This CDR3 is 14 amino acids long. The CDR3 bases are TGTGCCACAAGGGGGCTAGCGGGCTACAATGAGCAGTTCTTC. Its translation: CATRGLAGYNEQFF.

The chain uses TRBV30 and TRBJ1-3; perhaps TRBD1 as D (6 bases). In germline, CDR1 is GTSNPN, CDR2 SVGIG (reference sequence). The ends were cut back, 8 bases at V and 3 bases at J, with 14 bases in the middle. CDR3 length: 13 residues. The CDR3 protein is CATGRGSGNTIYF. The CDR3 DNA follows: TGTGCCACGGGGAGGGGGAGTGGAAACACCATATATTTT. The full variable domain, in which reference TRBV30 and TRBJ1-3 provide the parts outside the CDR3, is SQTIHQWPATLVQPVGSPLSLECTVEGTSNPNLYWYRQAAGRGLQLLFYSVGIGQISSEVPQNLSASRPQDRQFILSSKKLLLSDSGFYLCATGRGSGNTIYFGEGSWLTVV.

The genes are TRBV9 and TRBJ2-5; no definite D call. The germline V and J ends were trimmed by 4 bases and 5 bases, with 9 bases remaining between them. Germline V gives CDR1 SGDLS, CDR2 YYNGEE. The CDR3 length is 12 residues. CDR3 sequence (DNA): TGTGCCAGCAGCTCCCCCAGGGAGACCCAGTACTTC. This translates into CASSSPRETQYF.

The CDR3 DNA reads TGCGCCAGCAGAAAGGGGGCGTGGGACACCGGGGAGCTGTTTTTT. Amino acid sequence: CASRKGAWDTGELFF. The V and J genes are TRBV10-2 and TRBJ2-2; 7 nucleotides align to TRBD1. Germline V gene lookup returns CDR1 WSHSY and CDR2 SAAADI. J lost 3 bases, V lost 6 bases, and 7 bases had no gene match. The CDR3 runs 15 residues.

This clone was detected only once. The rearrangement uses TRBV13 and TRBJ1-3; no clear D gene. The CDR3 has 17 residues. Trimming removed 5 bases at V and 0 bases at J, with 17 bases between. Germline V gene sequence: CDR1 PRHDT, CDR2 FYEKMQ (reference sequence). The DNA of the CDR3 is TGTGCCAGCAGCCCCCTGCCTTGGCCGAACTCTGGAAACACCATATATTTT. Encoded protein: CASSPLPWPNSGNTIYF.

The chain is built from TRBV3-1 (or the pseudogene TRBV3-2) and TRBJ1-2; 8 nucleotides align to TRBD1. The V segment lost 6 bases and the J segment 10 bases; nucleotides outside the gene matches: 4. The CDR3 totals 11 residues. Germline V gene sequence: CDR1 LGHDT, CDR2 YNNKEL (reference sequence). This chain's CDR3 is CASSRTGPYTF. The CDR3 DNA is TGTGCCAGCAGTAGGACAGGGCCCTACACCTTC.

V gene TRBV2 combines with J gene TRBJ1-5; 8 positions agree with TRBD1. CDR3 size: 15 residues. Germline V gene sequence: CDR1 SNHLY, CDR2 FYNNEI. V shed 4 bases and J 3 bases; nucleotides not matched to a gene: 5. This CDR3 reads CASSGGGQDNQPQHF. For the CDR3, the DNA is TGTGCCAGCAGTGGAGGGGGACAGGACAATCAGCCCCAGCATTTT.

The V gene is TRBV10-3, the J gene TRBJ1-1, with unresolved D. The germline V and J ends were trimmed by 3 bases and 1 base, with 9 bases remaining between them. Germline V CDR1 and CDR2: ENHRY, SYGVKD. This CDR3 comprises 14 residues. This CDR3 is CAISDRLGNTEAFF. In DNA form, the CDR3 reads TGTGCCATCAGTGACAGGCTGGGGAACACTGAAGCTTTCTTT.

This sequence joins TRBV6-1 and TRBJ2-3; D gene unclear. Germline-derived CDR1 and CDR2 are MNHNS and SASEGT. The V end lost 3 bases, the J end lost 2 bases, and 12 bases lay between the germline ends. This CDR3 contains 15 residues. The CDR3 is CASSEGPTPTDTQYF. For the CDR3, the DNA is TGTGCCAGCAGTGAGGGCCCGACCCCCACAGATACGCAGTATTTT.

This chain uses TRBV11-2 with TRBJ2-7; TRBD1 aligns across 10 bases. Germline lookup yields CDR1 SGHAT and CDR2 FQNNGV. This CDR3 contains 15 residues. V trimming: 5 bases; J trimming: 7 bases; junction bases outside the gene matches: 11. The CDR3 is CASSAKTGGTREQYF. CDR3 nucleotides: TGTGCCAGCAGCGCTAAGACAGGGGGCACGAGGGAGCAGTACTTC.

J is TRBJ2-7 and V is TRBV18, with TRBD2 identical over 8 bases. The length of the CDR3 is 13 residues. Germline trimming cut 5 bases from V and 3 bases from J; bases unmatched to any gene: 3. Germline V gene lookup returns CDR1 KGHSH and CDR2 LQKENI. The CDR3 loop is CASSTGTSYEQYF. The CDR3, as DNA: TGTGCCAGCTCAACCGGGACTAGCTACGAGCAGTACTTC.

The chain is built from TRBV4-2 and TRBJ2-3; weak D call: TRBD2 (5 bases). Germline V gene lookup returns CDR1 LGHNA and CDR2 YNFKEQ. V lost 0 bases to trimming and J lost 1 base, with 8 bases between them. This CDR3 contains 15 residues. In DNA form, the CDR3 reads TGTGCCAGCAGCCAAGATGGCGGGCGCACAGATACGCAGTATTTT. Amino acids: CASSQDGGRTDTQYF.

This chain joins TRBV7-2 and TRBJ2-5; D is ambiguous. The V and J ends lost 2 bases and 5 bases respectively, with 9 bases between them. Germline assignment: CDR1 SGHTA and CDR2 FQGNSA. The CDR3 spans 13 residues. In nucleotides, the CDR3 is TGTGCCAGCAGCTTATCAGGCCGGGAGACCCAGTACTTC. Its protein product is CASSLSGRETQYF. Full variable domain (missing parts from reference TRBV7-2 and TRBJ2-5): GAGVSQSPSNKVTEKGKDVELRCDPISGHTALYWYRQSLGQGLEFLIYFQGNSAPDKSGLPSDRFSAERTGGSVSTLTIQRTQQEDSAVYLCASSLSGRETQYFGPGTRLLVL.

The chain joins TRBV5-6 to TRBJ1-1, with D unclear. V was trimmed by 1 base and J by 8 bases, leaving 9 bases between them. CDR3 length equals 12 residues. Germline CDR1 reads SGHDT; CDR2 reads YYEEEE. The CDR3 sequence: CASSLPGSEAFF. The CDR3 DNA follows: TGTGCCAGCAGCTTGCCCGGTAGCGAAGCTTTCTTT. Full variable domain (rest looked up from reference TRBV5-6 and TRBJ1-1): DAGVTQSPTHLIKTRGQQVTLRCSPKSGHDTVSWYQQALGQGPQFIFQYYEEEERQRGNFPDRFSGHQFPNYSSELNVNALLLGDSALYLCASSLPGSEAFFGQGTRLTVV.